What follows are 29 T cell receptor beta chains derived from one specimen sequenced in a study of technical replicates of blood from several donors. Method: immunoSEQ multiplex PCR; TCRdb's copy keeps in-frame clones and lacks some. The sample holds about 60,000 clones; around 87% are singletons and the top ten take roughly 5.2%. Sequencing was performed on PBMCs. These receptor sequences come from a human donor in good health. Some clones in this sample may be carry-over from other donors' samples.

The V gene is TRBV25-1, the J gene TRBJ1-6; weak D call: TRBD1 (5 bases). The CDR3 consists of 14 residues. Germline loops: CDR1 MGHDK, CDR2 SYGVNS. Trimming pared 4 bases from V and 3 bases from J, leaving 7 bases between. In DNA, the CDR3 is TGTGCCAGCAGTGCCGACAGCTATAATTCACCCCTCCACTTT. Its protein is CASSADSYNSPLHF.

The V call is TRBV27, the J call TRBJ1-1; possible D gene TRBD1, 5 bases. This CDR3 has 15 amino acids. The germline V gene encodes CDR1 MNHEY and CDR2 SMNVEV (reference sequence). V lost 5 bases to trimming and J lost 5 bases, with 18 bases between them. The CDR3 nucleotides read TGTGCCAGCAGTAGGACCCTAGGGGCGTGGACTGAAGCTTTCTTT. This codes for CASSRTLGAWTEAFF.

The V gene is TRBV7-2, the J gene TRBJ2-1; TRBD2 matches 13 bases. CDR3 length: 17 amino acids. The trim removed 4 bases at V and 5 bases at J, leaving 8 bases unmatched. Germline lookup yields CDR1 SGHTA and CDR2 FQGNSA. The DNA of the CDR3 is TGTGCCAGCAGCTCCGTACCCGGACTAGCGGGAGACAATGAGCAGTTCTTC. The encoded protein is CASSSVPGLAGDNEQFF.

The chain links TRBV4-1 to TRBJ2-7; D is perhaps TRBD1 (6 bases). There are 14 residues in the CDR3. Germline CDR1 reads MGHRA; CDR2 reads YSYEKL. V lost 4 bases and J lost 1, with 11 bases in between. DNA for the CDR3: TGCGCCAGCAGCCGGGGACAAGGATCCTACGAGCAGTACTTC. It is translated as CASSRGQGSYEQYF.

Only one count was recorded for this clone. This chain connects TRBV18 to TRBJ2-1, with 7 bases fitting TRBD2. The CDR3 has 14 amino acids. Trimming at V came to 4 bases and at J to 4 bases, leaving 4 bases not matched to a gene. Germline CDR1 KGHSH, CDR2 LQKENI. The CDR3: CASSQSSGYNEQFF. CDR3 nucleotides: TGTGCCAGCTCACAGTCTAGCGGTTACAATGAGCAGTTCTTC.

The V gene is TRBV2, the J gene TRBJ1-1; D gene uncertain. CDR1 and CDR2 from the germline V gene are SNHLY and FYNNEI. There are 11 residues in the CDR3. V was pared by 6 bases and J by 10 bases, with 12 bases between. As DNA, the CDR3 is TGTGCCAGCAGCGAAACGCCGGGAGCTTTCTTT. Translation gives CASSETPGAFF.

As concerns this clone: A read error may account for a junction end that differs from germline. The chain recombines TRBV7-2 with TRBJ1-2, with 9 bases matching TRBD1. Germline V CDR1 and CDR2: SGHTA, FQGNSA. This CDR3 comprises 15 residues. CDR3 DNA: TGTGCCAGCAGCCTAGCCGGGACAGGGAACTATGGCTACACCTTC. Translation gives CASSLAGTGNYGYTF.

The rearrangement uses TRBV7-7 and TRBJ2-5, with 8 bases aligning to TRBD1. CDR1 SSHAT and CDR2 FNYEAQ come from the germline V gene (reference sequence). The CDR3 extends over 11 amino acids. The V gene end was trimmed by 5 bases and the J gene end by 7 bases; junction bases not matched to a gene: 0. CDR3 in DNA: TGTGCCAGCAGCACAGGGGGGACCCAGTACTTC. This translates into CASSTGGTQYF.

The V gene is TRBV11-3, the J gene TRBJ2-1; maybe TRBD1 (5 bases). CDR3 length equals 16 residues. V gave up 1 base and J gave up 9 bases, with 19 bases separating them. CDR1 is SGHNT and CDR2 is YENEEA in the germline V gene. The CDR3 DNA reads TGTGCCAGCAGCTTAGGCGGAGCAGGGTCCATGGGTGAGCAGTTCTTC. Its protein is CASSLGGAGSMGEQFF.

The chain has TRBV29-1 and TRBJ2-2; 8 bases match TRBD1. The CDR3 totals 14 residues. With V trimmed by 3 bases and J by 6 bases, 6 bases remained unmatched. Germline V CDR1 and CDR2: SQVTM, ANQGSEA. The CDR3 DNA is TGCAGCGTTGAGGACAGGGAGGTCCCCGGGGAGCTGTTTTTT. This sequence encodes CSVEDREVPGELFF.

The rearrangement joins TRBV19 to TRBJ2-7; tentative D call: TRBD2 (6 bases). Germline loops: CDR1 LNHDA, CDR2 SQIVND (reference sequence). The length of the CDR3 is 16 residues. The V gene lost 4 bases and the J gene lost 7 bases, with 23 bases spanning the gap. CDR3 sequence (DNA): TGTGCCAGTAGTAGCCCCCGGTTAGGAGGGCAGTGGGAGCAGTACTTC. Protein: CASSSPRLGGQWEQYF.

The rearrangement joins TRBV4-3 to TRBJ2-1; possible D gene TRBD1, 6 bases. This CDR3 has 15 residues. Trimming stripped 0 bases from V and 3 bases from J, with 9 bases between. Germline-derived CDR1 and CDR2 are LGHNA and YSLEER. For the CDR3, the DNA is TGCGCCAGCAGCCAAGAGAAACAGGGCTACAATGAGCAGTTCTTC. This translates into CASSQEKQGYNEQFF.

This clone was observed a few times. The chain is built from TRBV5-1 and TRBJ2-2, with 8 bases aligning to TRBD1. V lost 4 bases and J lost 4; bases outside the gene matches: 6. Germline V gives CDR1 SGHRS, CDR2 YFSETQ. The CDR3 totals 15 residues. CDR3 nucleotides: TGCGCCAGCAGCCTGCAGGGGGCGGGCACCGGGGAGCTGTTTTTT. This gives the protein CASSLQGAGTGELFF. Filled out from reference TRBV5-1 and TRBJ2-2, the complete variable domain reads KAGVTQTPRYLIKTRGQQVTLSCSPISGHRSVSWYQQTPGQGLQFLFEYFSETQRNKGNFPGRFSGRQFSNSRSEMNVSTLELGDSALYLCASSLQGAGTGELFFGEGSRLTVL.

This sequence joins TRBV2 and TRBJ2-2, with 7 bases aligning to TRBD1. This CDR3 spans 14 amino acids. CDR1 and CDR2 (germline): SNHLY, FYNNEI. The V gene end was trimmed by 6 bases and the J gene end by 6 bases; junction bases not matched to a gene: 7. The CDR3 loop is CASRVDRVPGELFF. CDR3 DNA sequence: TGTGCCAGCAGGGTAGACAGGGTCCCCGGGGAGCTGTTTTTT.

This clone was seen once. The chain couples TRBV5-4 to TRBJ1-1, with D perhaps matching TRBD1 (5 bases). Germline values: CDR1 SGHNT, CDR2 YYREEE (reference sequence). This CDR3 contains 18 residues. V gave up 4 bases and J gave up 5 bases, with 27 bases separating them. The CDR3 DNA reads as TGTGCCAGCAGCGTCGGAGTAATCAGGGCAAGAGAAAATACTGAAGCTTTCTTT. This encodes CASSVGVIRARENTEAFF.

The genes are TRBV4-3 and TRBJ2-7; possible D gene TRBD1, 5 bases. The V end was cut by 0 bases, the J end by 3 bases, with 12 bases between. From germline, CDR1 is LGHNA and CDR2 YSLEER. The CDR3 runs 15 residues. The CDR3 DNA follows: TGCGCCAGCAGCCAAGATAGGGGCGGAAGCTACGAGCAGTACTTC. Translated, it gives CASSQDRGGSYEQYF.

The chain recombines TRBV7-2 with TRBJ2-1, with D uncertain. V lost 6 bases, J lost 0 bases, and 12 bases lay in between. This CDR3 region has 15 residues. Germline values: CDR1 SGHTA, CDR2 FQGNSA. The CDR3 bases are TGTGCCAGCAGTTTCGAGGTGAGCTCCTACAATGAGCAGTTCTTC. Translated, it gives CASSFEVSSYNEQFF.

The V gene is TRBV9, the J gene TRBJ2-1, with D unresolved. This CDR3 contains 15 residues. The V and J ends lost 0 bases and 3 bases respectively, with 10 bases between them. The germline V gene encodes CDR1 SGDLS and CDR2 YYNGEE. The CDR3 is CASSVGGLYYNEQFF. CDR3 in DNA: TGTGCCAGCAGCGTAGGTGGCTTATACTACAATGAGCAGTTCTTC.

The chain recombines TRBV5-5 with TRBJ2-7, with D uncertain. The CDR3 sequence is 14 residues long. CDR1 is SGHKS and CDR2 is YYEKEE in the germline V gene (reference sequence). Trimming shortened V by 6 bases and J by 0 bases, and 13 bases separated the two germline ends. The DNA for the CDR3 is TGTGCCAGCACCCCCGGAGCTACCTCCTACGAGCAGTACTTC. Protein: CASTPGATSYEQYF.

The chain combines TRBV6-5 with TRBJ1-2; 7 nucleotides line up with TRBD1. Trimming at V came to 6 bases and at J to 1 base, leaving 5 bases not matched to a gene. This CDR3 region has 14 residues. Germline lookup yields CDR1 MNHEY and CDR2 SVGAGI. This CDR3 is CASRGTAFNYGYTF. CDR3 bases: TGTGCCAGCAGGGGGACAGCATTTAACTATGGCTACACCTTC.

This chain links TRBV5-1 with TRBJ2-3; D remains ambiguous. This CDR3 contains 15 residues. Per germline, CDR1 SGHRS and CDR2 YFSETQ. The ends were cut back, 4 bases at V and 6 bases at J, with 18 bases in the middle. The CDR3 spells CASSPRTLNTDTQYF. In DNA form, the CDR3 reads TGCGCCAGCAGCCCCAGAACCTTAAACACGGATACGCAGTATTTT.

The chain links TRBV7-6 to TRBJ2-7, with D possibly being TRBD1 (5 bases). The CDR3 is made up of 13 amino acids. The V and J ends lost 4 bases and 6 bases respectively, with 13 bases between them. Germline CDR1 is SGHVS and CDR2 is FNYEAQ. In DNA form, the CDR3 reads TGTGCCAGCAGCTCCAGTGGGGCCTCCGAGCAGTACTTC. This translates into CASSSSGASEQYF.

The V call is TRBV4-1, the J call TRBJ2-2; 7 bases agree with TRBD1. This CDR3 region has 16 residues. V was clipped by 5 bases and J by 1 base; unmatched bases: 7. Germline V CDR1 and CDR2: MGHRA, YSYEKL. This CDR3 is CASSRDGTVNTGELFF. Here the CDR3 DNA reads TGCGCCAGCAGCAGGGACGGGACAGTGAACACCGGGGAGCTGTTTTTT.

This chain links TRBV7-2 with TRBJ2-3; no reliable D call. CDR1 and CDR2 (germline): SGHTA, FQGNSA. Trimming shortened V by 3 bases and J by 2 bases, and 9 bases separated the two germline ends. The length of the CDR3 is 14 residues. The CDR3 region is CASSFVSNTDTQYF. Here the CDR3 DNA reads TGTGCCAGCAGCTTCGTTTCTAACACAGATACGCAGTATTTT.

The CDR3 loop reads CASRASTGFGEKLFF. CDR3 DNA sequence: TGTGCCAGCAGGGCGTCGACAGGGTTTGGAGAAAAACTGTTTTTT. The rearrangement uses TRBV6-1 and TRBJ1-4, with 7 bases lining up with TRBD1. V shed 6 bases, J shed 8 bases, and the junction held 12 bases outside the gene matches. This CDR3 comprises 15 residues. Germline CDR1 is MNHNS and CDR2 is SASEGT.

CDR3 bases: TGTGCCAGCAGTGGAGCCCTAGCGTTTGCCGGGGAGCTGTTTTTT. Its translation: CASSGALAFAGELFF. V and J are TRBV6-1 and TRBJ2-2, with a tentative D call TRBD2 (6 bases). The CDR3 spans 15 residues. CDR1 is MNHNS and CDR2 is SASEGT in the germline V gene. The ends were cut back, 4 bases at V and 6 bases at J, with 15 bases in the middle.

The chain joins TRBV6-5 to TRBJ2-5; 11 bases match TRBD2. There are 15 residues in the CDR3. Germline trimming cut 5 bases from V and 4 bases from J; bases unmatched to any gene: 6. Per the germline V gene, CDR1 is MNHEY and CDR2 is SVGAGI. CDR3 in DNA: TGTGCCAGCAGTCCTAGCGGGGGGCCCCCAGAGACCCAGTACTTC. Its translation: CASSPSGGPPETQYF.

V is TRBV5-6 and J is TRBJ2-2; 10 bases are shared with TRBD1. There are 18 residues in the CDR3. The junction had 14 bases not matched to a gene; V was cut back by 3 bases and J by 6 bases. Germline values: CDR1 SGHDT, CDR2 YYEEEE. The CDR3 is CASSSSRDRGGLSGELFF. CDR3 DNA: TGTGCCAGCAGCTCGTCCCGGGACAGGGGCGGTCTCTCCGGGGAGCTGTTTTTT.

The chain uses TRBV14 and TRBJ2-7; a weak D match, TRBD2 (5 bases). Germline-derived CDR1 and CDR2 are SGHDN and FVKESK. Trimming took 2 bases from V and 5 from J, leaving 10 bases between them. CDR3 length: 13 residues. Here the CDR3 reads CASSQNWGDEQYF. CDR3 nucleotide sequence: TGTGCCAGCAGCCAAAACTGGGGAGACGAGCAGTACTTC.